This T cell receptor beta chain came from a study of CDR3 diversity in severe acne. This clonotype was picked up many times. One entry per CDR3 protein, called by TCRdb with MiXCR from the PCR reads. In the table there are approximately 79,000 distinct CDR3 sequences, approximately 52% of which are singletons. This clonotype was sampled from a male donor in good health, serving as a control. Sequenced material: blood.

This CDR3 is CASSGQDMNTEAFF. CDR3 bases: TGTGCCAGCAGTGGACAGGACATGAACACTGAAGCTTTCTTT. This sequence joins TRBV2 and TRBJ1-1; D perhaps matches TRBD1 (6 bases). V was trimmed by 4 bases and J by 0 bases, leaving 9 bases between them. The germline V gene encodes CDR1 SNHLY and CDR2 FYNNEI. CDR3 size: 14 residues.